The subject of this entry is one T cell receptor (beta chain). Antigen specificity is unknown. This sample stems from a study of cytomegalovirus exposure and HLA in healthy donors. The study's findings and limits: V segments that were indistinguishable, TRBV6-2 and TRBV6-3 among them, were omitted from analysis. Later analysis revealed greater clonal expansion in HLA-associated TCR beta chains than in equally common others. In a later analysis, across HLA loci, associated TCR counts were highest for DRB1, lowest for HLA-C. Cytomegalovirus status was reportedly diagnosed by the classifier with high specificity and sensitivity.

This CDR3 has 10 residues. The PCR used 60 Vbeta and 13 Jbeta primers. The repertoire was sequenced with immunoSEQ multiplex PCR; TCRdb's copy has only in-frame clones and lacks some. The data contain more than 150,000 clones, about 80% of them seen just once; the ten biggest clones take up approximately 1.4%. J is TRBJ1-4 and V is TRBV21-1. TRBV21-1 is assigned pseudogene status. Specimen: PBMCs. The receptor was derived from a man aged 40-49 years in good health and CMV-seronegative. The CDR3 bases are TGTGCCAGCACCTTTGAAAAACTGTTTTTT. This gives the protein CASTFEKLFF.